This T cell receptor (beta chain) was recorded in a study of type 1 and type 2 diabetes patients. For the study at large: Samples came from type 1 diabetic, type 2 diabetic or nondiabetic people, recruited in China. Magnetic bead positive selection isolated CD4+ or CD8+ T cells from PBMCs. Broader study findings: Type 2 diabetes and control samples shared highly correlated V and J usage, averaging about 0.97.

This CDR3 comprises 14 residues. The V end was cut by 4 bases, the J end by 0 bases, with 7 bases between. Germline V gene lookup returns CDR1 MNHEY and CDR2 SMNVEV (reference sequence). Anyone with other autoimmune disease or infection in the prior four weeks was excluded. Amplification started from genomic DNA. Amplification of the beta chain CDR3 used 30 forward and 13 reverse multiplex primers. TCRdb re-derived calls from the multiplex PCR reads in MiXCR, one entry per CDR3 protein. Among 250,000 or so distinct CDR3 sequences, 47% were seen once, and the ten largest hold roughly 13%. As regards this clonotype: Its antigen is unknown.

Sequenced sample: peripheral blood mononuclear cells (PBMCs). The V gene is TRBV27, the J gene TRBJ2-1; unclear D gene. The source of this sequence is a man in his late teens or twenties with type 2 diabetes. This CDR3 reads CASSSPRSYNEQFF. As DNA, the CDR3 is TGTGCCAGCAGTTCCCCCCGCTCCTACAATGAGCAGTTCTTC.